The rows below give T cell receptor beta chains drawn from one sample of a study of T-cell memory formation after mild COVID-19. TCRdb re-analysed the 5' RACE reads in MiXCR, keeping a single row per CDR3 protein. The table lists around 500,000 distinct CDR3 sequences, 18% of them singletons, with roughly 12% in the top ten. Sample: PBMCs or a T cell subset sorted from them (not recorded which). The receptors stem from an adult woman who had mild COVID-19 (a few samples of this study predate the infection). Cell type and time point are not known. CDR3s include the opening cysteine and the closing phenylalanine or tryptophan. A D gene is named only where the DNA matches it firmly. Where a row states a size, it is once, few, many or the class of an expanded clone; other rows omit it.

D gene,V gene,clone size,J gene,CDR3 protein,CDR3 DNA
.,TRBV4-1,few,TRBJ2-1,CASSPRVAPYNEQFF,TGCGCCAGCAGCCCCCGGGTGGCCCCCTACAATGAGCAGTTCTTC
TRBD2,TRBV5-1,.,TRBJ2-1,CASSLANRPGLAGTFYNEQFF,TGCGCCAGCAGCTTGGCTAATAGACCAGGACTAGCGGGGACCTTCTACAATGAGCAGTTCTTC
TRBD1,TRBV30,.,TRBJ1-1,CAWRGDREGAFF,TGTGCCTGGAGGGGAGACAGGGAAGGAGCTTTCTTT
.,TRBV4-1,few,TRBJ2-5,CASSQDGLAQETQYF,TGCGCCAGCAGCCAAGATGGGCTAGCTCAGGAGACCCAGTACTTC
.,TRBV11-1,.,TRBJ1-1,CASSYRRARNTEAFF,TGTGCCAGCAGCTACCGACGGGCAAGAAACACTGAAGCTTTCTTT
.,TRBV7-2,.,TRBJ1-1,CASSWVENTEAFF,TGTGCCAGCAGTTGGGTAGAGAACACTGAAGCTTTCTTT
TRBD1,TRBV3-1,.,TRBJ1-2,CASSHDGTGASGYTF,TGTGCCAGCAGCCATGACGGGACAGGGGCCTCTGGCTACACCTTC
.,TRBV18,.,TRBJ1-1,CASSPLGADTEAFF,TGTGCCAGCTCACCTTTGGGGGCCGACACTGAAGCTTTCTTT
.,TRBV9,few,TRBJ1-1,CASSVVLNTEAFF,TGTGCCAGCAGCGTAGTTTTGAACACTGAAGCTTTCTTT
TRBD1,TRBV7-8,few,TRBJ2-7,CASSFRQGESSYEQYF,TGTGCCAGCAGCTTCAGACAGGGGGAAAGCTCCTACGAGCAGTACTTC
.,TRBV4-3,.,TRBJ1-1,CASSQDLGPWDTEAFF,TGCGCCAGCAGCCAAGATTTGGGACCATGGGACACTGAAGCTTTCTTT
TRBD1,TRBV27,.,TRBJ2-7,CASSWTGAVSYEQYF,TGTGCCAGCAGTTGGACAGGGGCCGTTTCCTACGAGCAGTACTTC
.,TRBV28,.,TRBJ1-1,CASRVQGMNTEAFF,TGTGCCAGCAGGGTTCAGGGCATGAACACTGAAGCTTTCTTT
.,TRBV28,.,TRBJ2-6,CASSFMGLSSGANVLTF,TGTGCCAGCAGTTTTATGGGACTCAGCTCTGGGGCCAACGTCCTGACTTTC
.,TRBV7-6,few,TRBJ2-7,CASSLTGRDRDGEFYEQYF,TGTGCCAGCAGCTTAACGGGAAGGGACCGGGACGGAGAATTCTACGAGCAGTACTTC
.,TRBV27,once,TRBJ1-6,CASRPQGQNSPLHF,TGTGCCAGCAGGCCACAGGGTCAGAATTCACCCCTCCACTTT
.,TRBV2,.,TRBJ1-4,CASSEGLATNEKLFF,TGTGCCAGCAGTGAAGGTCTCGCAACTAATGAAAAACTGTTTTTT
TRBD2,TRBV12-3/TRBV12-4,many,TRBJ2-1,CASSTSGVGNEQFF,TGTGCCAGCAGTACTAGCGGGGTGGGGAATGAGCAGTTCTTC
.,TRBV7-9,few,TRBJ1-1,CASSPNQWGSTEAFF,TGTGCCAGCAGCCCCAATCAGTGGGGTTCCACTGAAGCTTTCTTT
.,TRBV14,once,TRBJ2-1,CASSQGLSCSYNEQFF,TGTGCCAGCAGCCAAGGTCTCTCCTGCTCCTACAATGAGCAGTTCTTC
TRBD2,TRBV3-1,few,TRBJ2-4,CASSQGGGRNIQYF,TGTGCCAGCAGCCAAGGAGGCGGGAGGAACATTCAGTACTTC
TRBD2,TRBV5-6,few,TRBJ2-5,CASSAYREDVFETQYF,TGTGCCAGCAGCGCCTACCGGGAGGACGTCTTCGAGACCCAGTACTTC
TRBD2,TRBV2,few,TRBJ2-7,CASIQERGPVYEQYF,TGTGCCAGCATACAAGAGCGGGGGCCAGTTTACGAGCAGTACTTC
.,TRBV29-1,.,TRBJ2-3,CSVVTDSTDTQYF,TGCAGCGTTGTGACGGATAGCACAGATACGCAGTATTTT
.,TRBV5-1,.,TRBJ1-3,CASSLGRDSRSSGNTIYF,TGCGCCAGCAGCTTGGGCCGGGACTCCCGGAGCTCTGGAAACACCATATATTTT
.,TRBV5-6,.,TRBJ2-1,CASRGRGGISYNEQFF,TGTGCCAGCAGGGGCCGAGGGGGAATCTCCTACAATGAGCAGTTCTTC
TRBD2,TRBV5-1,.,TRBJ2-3,CASSLGLAGVLADTQYF,TGCGCCAGCAGCTTAGGACTAGCGGGAGTTCTCGCAGATACGCAGTATTTT
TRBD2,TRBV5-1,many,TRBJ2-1,CASSPPTSGAYNEQFF,TGCGCCAGCAGCCCCCCCACTAGCGGGGCATACAATGAGCAGTTCTTC
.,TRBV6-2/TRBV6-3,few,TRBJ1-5,CASSYSGGRQPQHF,TGTGCCAGCAGTTACAGCGGGGGCCGACAGCCCCAGCATTTT
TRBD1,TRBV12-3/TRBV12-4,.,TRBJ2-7,CASSQRQGTYEQYF,TGTGCCAGCAGTCAACGACAGGGGACCTACGAGCAGTACTTC
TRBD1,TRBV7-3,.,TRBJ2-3,CASSPSTGAISTDTQYF,TGTGCCAGCAGCCCATCCACAGGGGCGATAAGCACAGATACGCAGTATTTT
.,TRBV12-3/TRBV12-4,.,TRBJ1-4,CASSPRGQGNEKLFF,TGTGCCAGCAGTCCTCGAGGGCAGGGCAATGAAAAACTGTTTTTT
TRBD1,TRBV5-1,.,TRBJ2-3,CASSLFGTGHTDTQYF,TGCGCCAGCAGCTTGTTCGGGACAGGGCACACAGATACGCAGTATTTT
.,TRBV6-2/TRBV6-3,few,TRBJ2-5,CASRKSPPPRARPRETQYF,TGTGCCAGCAGGAAAAGCCCACCACCCCGGGCACGACCTCGGGAGACCCAGTACTTC
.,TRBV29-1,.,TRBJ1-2,CSATSGFNYGYTF,TGCAGCGCTACATCGGGGTTTAACTATGGCTACACCTTC
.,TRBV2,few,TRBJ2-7,CASSVRIQNYEQYF,TGTGCCAGCAGTGTTCGGATCCAGAACTACGAGCAGTACTTC
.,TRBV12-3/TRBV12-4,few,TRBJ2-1,CASSFSRSMDEQFF,TGTGCCAGCAGTTTTTCACGGTCTATGGATGAGCAGTTCTTC
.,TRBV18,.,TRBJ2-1,CASSPSSVSYNEQFF,TGTGCCAGCTCACCCTCTAGTGTTTCCTACAATGAGCAGTTCTTC
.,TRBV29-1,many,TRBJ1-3,CSVAGGASGNTIYF,TGCAGCGTTGCTGGGGGAGCCTCTGGAAACACCATATATTTT
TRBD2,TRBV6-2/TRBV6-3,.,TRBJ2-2,CASRTRREFTGELFF,TGTGCCAGCAGAACGAGGCGGGAGTTCACCGGGGAGCTGTTTTTT
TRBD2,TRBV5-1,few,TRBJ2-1,CASGWTSGRADEQFF,TGCGCCAGCGGCTGGACTAGCGGGAGGGCCGATGAGCAGTTCTTC
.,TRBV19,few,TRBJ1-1,CASSITRNTEAFF,TGTGCCAGTAGTATAACGAGGAACACTGAAGCTTTCTTT